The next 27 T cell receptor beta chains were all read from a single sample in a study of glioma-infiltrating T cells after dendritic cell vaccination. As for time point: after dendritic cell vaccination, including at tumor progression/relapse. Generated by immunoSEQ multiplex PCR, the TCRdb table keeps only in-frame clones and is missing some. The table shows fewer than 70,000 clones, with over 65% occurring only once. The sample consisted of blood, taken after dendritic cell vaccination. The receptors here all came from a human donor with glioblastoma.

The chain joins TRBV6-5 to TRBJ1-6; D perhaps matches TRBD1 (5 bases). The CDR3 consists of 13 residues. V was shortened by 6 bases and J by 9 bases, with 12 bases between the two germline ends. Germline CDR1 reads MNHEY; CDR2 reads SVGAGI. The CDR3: CASSWVGGSPLHF. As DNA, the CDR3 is TGTGCCAGCAGCTGGGTCGGGGGTTCACCCCTCCACTTT.

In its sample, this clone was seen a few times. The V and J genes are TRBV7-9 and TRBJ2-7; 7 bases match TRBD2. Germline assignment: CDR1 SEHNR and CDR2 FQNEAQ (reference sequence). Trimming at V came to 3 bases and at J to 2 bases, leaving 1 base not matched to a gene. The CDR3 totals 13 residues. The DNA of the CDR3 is TGTGCCAGCAGCTTTGGGACTACCTACGAGCAGTACTTC. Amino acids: CASSFGTTYEQYF.

The CDR3 DNA reads TGCGCCAGCAGCGGACCGGGACAGACCTACGAGCAGTACTTC. Its protein is CASSGPGQTYEQYF. This rearrangement joins TRBV5-1 to TRBJ2-7, with TRBD1 matching over 7 bases. The J segment lost 2 bases and the V segment lost 4 bases, leaving 6 bases of the junction unmatched. The CDR3 runs to 14 residues. CDR1 SGHRS and CDR2 YFSETQ come from the germline V gene.

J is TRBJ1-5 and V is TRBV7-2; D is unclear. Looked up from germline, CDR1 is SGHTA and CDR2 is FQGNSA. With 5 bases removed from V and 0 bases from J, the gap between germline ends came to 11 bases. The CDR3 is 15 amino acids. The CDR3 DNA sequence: TGTGCCAGCAGCCCCGGTCCCTATAGCAATCAGCCCCAGCATTTT. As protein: CASSPGPYSNQPQHF.

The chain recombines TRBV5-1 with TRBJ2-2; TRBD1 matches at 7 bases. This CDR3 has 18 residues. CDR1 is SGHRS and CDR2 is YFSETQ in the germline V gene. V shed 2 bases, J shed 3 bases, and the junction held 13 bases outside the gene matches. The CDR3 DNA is TGCGCCAGCAGCTTAGAGACAGGGCCGGAGCTTTACACCGGGGAGCTGTTTTTT. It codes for CASSLETGPELYTGELFF.

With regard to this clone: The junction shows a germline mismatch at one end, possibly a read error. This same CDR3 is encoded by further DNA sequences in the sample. CDR3 DNA sequence: TGTGCCAGCAGCTTAGGTCCGGGTCGAAATTCCCCCCTCCACTTT. It specifies CASSLGPGRNSPLHF. This sequence joins TRBV7-2 and TRBJ1-6; D call uncertain. This CDR3 comprises 15 residues. Germline V gene data show CDR1 as SGHTA and CDR2 as FQGNSA.

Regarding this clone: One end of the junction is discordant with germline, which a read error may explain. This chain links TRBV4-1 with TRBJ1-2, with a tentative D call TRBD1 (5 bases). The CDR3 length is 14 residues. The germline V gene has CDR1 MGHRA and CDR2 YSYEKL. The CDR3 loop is CASSQERQGRGCTF. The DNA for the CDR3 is TGCGCCAGCAGCCAAGAACGGCAGGGTCGTGGCTGCACCTTC.

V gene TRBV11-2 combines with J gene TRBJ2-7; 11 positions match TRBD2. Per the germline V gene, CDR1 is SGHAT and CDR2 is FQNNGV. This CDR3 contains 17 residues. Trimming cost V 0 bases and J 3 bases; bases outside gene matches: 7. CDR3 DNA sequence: TGTGCCAGCAGCTTAGATCGCCTAGCGGGGGGATTCTACGAGCAGTACTTC. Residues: CASSLDRLAGGFYEQYF.

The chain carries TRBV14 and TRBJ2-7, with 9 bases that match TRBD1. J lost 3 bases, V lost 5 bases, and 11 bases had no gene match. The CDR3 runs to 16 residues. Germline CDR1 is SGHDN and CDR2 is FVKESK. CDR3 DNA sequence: TGTGCCAGCAGCACACTACAGGGGGCAGCGGGCTACGAGCAGTACTTC. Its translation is CASSTLQGAAGYEQYF.

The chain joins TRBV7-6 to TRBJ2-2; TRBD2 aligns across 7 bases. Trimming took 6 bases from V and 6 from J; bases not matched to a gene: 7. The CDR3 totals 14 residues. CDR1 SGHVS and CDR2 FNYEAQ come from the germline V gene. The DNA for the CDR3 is TGTGCCAGCAGTTCCAGCGGGGAAGCCGGGGAGCTGTTTTTT. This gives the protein CASSSSGEAGELFF.

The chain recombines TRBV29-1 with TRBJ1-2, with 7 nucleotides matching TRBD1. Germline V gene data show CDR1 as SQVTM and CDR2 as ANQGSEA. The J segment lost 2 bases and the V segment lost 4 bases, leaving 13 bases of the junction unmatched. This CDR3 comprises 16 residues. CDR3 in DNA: TGCAGCGTTGGGCCCGACCACGGAGGGGGCAACTATGGCTACACCTTC. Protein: CSVGPDHGGGNYGYTF.

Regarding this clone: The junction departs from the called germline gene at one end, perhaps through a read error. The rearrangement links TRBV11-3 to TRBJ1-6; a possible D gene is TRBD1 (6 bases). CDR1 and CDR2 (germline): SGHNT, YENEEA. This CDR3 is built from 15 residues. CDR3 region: CASNKPQGYNLPLHF. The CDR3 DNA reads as TGTGCCAGCAACAAACCCCAGGGGTACAATTTACCCCTCCACTTT. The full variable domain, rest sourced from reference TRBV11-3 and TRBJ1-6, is EAGVVQSPRYKIIEKKQPVAFWCNPISGHNTLYWYLQNLGQGPELLIRYENEEAVDDSQLPKDRFSAERLKGVDSTLKIQPAELGDSAVYLCASNKPQGYNLPLHFGNGTRLTVT.

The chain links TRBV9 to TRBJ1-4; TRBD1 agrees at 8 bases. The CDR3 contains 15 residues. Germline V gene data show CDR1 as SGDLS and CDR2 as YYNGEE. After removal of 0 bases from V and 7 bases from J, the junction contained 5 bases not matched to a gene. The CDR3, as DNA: TGTGCCAGCAGCGTAGCAGGGGGCGTTAGTGAAAAACTGTTTTTT. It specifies CASSVAGGVSEKLFF.

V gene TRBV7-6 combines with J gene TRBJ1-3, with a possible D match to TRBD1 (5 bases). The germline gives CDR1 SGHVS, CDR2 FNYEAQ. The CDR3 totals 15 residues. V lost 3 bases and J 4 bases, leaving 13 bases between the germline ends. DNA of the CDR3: TGTGCCAGCAGCTTTTCTTCGGGGGAAGGAAACACCATATATTTT. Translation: CASSFSSGEGNTIYF.

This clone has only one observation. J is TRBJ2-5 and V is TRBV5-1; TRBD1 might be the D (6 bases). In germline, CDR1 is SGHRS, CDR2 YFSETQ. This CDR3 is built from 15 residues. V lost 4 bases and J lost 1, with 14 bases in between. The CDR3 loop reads CASSPGQYAQETQYF. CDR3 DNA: TGCGCCAGCAGCCCCGGACAGTATGCCCAAGAGACCCAGTACTTC.

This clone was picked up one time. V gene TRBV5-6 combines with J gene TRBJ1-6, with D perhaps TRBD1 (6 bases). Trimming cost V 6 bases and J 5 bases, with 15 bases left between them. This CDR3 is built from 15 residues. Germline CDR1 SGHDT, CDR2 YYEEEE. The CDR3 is CASTEGPGDNSPLHF. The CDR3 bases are TGTGCCAGCACCGAAGGTCCAGGGGATAATTCACCCCTCCACTTT.

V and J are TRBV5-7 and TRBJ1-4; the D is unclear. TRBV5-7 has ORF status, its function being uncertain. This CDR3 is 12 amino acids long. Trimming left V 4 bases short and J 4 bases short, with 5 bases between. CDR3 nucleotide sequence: TGTGCCAGCAGCCCAAATAATGAAAAACTGTTTTTT. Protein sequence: CASSPNNEKLFF.

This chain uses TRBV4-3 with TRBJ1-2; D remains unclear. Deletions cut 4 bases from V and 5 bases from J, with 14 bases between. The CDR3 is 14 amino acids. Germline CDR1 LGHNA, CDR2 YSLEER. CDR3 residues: CASSRDEGGYGYTF. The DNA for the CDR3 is TGCGCCAGCAGCCGAGACGAGGGTGGATATGGCTACACCTTC.

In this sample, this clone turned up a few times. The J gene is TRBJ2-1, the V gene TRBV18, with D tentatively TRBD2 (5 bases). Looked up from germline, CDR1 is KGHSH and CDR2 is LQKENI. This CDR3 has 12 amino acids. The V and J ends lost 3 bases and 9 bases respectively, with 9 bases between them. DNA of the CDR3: TGTGCCAGCTCACCCCTAGCTGCTGAGCAGTTCTTC. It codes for CASSPLAAEQFF.

The DNA for the CDR3 is TGTGCCAGCAGCTTGGGACAGGGGGCTTACGAGCAGTACTTC. Amino acids: CASSLGQGAYEQYF. The V and J genes are TRBV13 and TRBJ2-7, with 12 bases identical to TRBD1. Trimming cost V 3 bases and J 4 bases; bases outside gene matches: 1. The CDR3 consists of 14 residues. Per germline, CDR1 PRHDT and CDR2 FYEKMQ (reference sequence).

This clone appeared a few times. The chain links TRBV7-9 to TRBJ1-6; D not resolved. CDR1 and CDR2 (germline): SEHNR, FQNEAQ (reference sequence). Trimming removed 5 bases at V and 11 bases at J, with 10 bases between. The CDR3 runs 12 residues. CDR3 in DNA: TGTGCCAGCAGCCTAAGGGAGCCACCCCTCCACTTT. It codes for CASSLREPPLHF.

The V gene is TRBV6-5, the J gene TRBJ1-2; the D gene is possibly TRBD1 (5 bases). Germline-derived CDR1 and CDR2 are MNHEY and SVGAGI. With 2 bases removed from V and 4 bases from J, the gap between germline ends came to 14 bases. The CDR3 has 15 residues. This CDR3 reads CASSYGGREIYGYTF. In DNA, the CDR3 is TGTGCCAGCAGTTACGGCGGCAGGGAAATCTATGGCTACACCTTC.

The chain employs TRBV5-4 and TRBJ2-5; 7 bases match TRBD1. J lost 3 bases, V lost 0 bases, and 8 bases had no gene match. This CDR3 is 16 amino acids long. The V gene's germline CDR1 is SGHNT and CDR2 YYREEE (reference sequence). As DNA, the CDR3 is TGTGCCAGCAGCTTGGCCCGCTACAGGGGTGAAGAGACCCAGTACTTC. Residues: CASSLARYRGEETQYF.

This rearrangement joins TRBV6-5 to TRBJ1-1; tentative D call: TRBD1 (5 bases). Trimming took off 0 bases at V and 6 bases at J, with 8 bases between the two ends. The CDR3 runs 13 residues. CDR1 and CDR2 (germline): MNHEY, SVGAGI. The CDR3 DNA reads TGTGCCAGCAGTTACTCGCAGGGATCTGAAGCTTTCTTT. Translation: CASSYSQGSEAFF.

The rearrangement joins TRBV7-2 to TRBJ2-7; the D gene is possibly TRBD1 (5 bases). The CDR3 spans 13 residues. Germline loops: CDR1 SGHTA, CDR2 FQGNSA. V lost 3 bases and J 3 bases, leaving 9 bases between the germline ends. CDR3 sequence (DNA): TGTGCCAGCAGCTTCCAAGGGGTCTACGAGCAGTACTTC. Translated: CASSFQGVYEQYF.

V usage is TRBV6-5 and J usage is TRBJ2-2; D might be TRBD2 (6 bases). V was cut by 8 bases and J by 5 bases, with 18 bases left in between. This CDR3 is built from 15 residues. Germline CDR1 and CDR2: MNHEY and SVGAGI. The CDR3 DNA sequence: TGTGCCAGCGCGCCTACTAGCCTTGGGACCGGGGAGCTGTTTTTT. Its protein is CASAPTSLGTGELFF.

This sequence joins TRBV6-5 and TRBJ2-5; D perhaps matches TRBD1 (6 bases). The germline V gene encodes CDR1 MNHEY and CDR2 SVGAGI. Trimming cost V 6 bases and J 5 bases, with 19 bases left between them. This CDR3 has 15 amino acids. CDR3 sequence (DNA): TGTGCCAGCAGCCACCCAACACAGGGTTGGGAGACCCAGTACTTC. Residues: CASSHPTQGWETQYF.